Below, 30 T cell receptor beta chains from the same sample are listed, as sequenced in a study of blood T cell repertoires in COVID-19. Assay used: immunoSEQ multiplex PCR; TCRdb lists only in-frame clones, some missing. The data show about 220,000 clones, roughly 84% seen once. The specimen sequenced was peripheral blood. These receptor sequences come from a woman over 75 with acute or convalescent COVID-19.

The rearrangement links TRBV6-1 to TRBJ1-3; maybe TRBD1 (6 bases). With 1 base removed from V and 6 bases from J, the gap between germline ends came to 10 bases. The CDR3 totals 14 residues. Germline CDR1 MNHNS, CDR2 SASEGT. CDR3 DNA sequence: TGTGCCAGCAGTGAAGGGGGACATGTAAACACCATATATTTT. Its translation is CASSEGGHVNTIYF.

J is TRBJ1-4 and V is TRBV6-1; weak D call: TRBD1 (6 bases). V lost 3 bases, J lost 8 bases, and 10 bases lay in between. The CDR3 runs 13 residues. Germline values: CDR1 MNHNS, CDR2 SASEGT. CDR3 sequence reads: CASSETGWEKLFF. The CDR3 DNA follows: TGTGCCAGCAGTGAGACAGGTTGGGAAAAACTGTTTTTT.

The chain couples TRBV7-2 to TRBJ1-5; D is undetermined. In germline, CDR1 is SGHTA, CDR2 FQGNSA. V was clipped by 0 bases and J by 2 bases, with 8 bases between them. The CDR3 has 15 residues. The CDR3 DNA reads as TGTGCCAGCAGCTTAGCGCCAACAGGCAATCAGCCCCAGCATTTT. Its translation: CASSLAPTGNQPQHF.

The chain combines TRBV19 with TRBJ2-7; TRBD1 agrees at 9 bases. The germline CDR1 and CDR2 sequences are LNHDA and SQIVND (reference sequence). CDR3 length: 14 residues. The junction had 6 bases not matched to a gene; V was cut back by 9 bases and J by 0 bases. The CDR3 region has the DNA TGTGCCAGCCGGGACAGGGAGAGCTCCTACGAGCAGTACTTC. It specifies CASRDRESSYEQYF.

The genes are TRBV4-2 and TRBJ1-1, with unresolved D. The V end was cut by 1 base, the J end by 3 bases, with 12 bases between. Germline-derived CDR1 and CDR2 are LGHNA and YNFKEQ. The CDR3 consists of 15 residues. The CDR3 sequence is CASSQGMAGDTEAFF. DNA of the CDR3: TGTGCCAGCAGCCAAGGGATGGCGGGAGACACTGAAGCTTTCTTT.

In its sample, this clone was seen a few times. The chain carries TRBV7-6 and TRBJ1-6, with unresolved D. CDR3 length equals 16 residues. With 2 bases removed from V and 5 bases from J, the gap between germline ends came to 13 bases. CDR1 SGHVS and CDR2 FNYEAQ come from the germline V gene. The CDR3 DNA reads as TGTGCCAGCAGCTTAAACCCCCCCAGCGATAATTCACCCCTCCACTTT. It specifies CASSLNPPSDNSPLHF. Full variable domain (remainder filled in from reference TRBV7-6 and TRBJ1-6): GAGVSQSPRYKVTKRGQDVALRCDPISGHVSLYWYRQALGQGPEFLTYFNYEAQQDKSGLPNDRFSAERPEGSISTLTIQRTEQRDSAMYRCASSLNPPSDNSPLHFGNGTRLTVT.

The CDR3 reads CASSGRTNTEAFF. The CDR3 DNA sequence: TGTGCCAGTAGTGGCAGAACGAACACTGAAGCTTTCTTT. The V gene is TRBV19, the J gene TRBJ1-1, with D unclear. From germline, CDR1 is LNHDA and CDR2 SQIVND (reference sequence). This CDR3 comprises 13 residues. With 5 bases removed from V and 1 base from J, the gap between germline ends came to 8 bases.

The CDR3 protein is CASSRDSSVANYGYTF. The CDR3, as DNA: TGTGCCAGCAGTAGGGACTCCTCCGTGGCGAACTATGGCTACACCTTC. V and J are TRBV2 and TRBJ1-2; D is possibly TRBD1 (5 bases). Germline loops: CDR1 SNHLY, CDR2 FYNNEI. V was cut by 5 bases and J by 2 bases, with 18 bases left in between. The CDR3 loop spans 16 amino acids.

The CDR3 spells CASSPLGGNTEAFF. The CDR3 DNA follows: TGTGCCAGCAGCCCCCTCGGGGGGAACACTGAAGCTTTCTTT. The gene calls are TRBV7-3 and TRBJ1-1, with D possibly TRBD1 on 5 matching bases. Germline assignment: CDR1 SGHTA and CDR2 FQGTGA. Trimming left V 5 bases short and J 1 base short, with 11 bases between. The length of the CDR3 is 14 residues.

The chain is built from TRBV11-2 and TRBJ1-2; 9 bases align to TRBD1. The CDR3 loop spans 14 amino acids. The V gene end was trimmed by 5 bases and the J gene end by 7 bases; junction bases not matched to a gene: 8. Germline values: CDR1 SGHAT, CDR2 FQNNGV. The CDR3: CASSPTGGVIGYTF. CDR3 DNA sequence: TGTGCCAGCAGCCCCACAGGGGGCGTAATTGGCTACACCTTC.

CDR3 loop: CASSSVQGTEAFF. Written as DNA, the CDR3 is TGTGCCAGCAGCTCAGTCCAGGGCACTGAAGCTTTCTTT. The chain combines TRBV3-1 (or the pseudogene TRBV3-2) with TRBJ1-1, with D possibly matching TRBD1 (5 bases). Looked up from germline, CDR1 is LGHDT and CDR2 is YNNKEL (reference sequence). This CDR3 spans 13 amino acids. Trimming pared 5 bases from V and 4 bases from J, leaving 11 bases between.

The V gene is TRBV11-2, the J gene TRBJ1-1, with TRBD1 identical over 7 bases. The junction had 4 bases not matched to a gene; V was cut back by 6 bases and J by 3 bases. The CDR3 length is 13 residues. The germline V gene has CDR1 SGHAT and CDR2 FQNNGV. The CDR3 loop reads CASSPTGYTEAFF. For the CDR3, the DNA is TGTGCCAGCAGTCCGACAGGGTACACTGAAGCTTTCTTT.

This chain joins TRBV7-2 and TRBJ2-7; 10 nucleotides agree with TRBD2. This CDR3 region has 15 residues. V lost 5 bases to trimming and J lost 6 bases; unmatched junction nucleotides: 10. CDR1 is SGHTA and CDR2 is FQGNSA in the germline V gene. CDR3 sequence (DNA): TGTGCCAGCAGCGTTAGCGGGGGGCTAAGAGGCGAGCAGTACTTC. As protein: CASSVSGGLRGEQYF.

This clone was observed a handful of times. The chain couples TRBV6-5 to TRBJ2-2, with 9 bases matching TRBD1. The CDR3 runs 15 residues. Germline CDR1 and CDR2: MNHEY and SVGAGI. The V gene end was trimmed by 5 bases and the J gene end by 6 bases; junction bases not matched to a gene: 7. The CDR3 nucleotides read TGTGCCAGCAGTACCGGACAGGGGTCTCCCGGGGAGCTGTTTTTT. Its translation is CASSTGQGSPGELFF.

CDR3 nucleotides: TGTGCCAGCAGCTTGTCAAGCGGGGTGTCCACCGGGGAGCTGTTTTTT. As protein: CASSLSSGVSTGELFF. The chain is built from TRBV7-9 and TRBJ2-2; TRBD2 agrees at 7 bases. The CDR3 sequence is 16 residues long. Germline loops: CDR1 SEHNR, CDR2 FQNEAQ (reference sequence). V gave up 3 bases and J gave up 4 bases; unmatched junction bases: 8. The full variable domain, with the rest looked up from reference TRBV7-9 and TRBJ2-2, is DTGVSQNPRHKITKRGQNVTFRCDPISEHNRLYWYRQTLGQGPEFLTYFQNEAQLEKSRLLSDRFSAERPKGSFSTLEIQRTEQGDSAMYLCASSLSSGVSTGELFFGEGSRLTVL.

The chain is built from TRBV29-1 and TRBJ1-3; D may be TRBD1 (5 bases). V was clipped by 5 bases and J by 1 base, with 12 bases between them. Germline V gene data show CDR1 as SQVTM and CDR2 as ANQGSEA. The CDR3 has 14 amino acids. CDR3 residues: CSVYLGRSGNTIYF. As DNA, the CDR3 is TGCAGCGTTTACCTGGGGCGGTCTGGAAACACCATATATTTT.

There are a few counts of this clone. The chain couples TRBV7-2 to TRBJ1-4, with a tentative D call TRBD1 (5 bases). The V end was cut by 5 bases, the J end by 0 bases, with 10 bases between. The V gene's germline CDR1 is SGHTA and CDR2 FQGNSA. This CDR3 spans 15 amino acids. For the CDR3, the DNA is TGTGCCAGCAGCGTAACAGGTCCAACTAATGAAAAACTGTTTTTT. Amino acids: CASSVTGPTNEKLFF. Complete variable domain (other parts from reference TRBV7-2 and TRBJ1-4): GAGVSQSPSNKVTEKGKDVELRCDPISGHTALYWYRQSLGQGLEFLIYFQGNSAPDKSGLPSDRFSAERTGGSVSTLTIQRTQQEDSAVYLCASSVTGPTNEKLFFGSGTQLSVL.

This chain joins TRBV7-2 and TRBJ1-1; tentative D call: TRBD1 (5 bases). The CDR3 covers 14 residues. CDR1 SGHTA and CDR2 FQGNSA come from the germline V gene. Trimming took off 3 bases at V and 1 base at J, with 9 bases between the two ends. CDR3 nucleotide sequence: TGTGCCAGCAGCTTCGGGCAGGGGAACACTGAAGCTTTCTTT. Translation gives CASSFGQGNTEAFF.

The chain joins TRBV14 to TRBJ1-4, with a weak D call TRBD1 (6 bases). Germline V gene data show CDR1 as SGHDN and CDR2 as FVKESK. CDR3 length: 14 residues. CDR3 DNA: TGTGAGTCGGACAGCCTAAAAGGAGGTGAAAAACTGTTTTTT. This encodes CESDSLKGGEKLFF.

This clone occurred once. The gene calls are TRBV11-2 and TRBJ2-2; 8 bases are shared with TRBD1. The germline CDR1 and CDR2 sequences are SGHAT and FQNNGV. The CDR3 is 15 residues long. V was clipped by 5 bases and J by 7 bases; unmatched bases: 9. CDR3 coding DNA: TGTGCCAGCAGCGATCAGGACAGGGCGGGCGGGGAGCTGTTTTTT. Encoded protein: CASSDQDRAGGELFF.

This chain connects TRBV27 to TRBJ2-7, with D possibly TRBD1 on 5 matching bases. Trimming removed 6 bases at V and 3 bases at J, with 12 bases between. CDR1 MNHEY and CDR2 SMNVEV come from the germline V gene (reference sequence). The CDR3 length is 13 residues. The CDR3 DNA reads TGTGCCAGCAGAGACTCCAGGGTCTACGAGCAGTACTTC. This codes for CASRDSRVYEQYF.

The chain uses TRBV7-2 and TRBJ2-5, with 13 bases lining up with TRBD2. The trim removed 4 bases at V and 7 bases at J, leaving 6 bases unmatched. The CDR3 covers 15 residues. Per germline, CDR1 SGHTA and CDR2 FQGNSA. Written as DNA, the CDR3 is TGTGCCAGCAGCTCAACTAGCGGGGGGGCCGTGACCCAGTACTTC. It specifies CASSSTSGGAVTQYF.

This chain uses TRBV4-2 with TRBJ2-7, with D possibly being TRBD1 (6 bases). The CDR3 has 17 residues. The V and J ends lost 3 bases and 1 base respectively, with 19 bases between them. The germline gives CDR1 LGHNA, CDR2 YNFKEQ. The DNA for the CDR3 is TGTGCCAGCAGCCAGGCGGCCACAAGCACAGGGTCCTACGAGCAGTACTTC. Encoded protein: CASSQAATSTGSYEQYF.

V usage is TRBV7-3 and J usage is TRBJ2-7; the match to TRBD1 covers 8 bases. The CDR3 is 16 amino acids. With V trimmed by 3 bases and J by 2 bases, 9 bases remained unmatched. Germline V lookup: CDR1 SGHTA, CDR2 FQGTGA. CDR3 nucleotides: TGTGCCAGCAGCTTGACAGGGGATACGAGAACCTACGAGCAGTACTTC. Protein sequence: CASSLTGDTRTYEQYF.

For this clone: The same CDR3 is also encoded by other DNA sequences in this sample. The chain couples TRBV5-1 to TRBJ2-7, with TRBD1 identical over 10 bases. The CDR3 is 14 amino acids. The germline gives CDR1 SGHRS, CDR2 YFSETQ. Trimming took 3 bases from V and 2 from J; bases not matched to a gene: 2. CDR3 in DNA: TGCGCCAGCAGCTGGGGACAGGGGCCCTACGAGCAGTACTTC. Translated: CASSWGQGPYEQYF.

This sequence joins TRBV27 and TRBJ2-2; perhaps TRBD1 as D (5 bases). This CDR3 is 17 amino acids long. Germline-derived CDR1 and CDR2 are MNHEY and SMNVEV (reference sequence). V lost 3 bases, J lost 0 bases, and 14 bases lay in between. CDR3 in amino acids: CASSLRTGITNTGELFF. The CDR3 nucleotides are TGTGCCAGCAGTTTGCGAACAGGAATAACGAACACCGGGGAGCTGTTTTTT.

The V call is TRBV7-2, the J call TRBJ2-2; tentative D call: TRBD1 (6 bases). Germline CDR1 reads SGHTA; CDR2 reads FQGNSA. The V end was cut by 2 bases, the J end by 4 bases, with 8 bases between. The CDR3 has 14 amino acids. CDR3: CASSLRQATGELFF. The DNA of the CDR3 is TGTGCCAGCAGCTTAAGACAGGCCACCGGGGAGCTGTTTTTT. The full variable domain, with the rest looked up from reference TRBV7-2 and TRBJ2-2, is GAGVSQSPSNKVTEKGKDVELRCDPISGHTALYWYRQSLGQGLEFLIYFQGNSAPDKSGLPSDRFSAERTGGSVSTLTIQRTQQEDSAVYLCASSLRQATGELFFGEGSRLTVL.

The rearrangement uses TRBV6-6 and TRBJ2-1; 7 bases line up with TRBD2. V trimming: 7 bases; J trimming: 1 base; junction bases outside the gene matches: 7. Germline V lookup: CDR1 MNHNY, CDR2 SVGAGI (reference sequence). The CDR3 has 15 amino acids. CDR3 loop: CASIPSGGSYNEQFF. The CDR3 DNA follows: TGTGCCAGCATCCCATCGGGGGGATCCTACAATGAGCAGTTCTTC.

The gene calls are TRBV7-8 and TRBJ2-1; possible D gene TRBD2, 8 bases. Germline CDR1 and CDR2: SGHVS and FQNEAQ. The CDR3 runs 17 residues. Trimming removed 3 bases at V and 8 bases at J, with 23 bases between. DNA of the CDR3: TGTGCCAGCAGCTTTAAAGTCGGGACTAGGGGGCCGGATGAGCAGTTCTTC. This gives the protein CASSFKVGTRGPDEQFF.

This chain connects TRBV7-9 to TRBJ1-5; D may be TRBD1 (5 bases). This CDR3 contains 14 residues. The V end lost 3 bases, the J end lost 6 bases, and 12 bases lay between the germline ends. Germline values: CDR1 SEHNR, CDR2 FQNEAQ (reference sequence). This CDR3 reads CASSLGGGSQPQHF. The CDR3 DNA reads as TGTGCCAGCAGCTTGGGGGGGGGTAGTCAGCCCCAGCATTTT.